This TCR beta chain originates from a study of CD8 T cells in Susac syndrome. The CDR3 sequence is 11 residues long. Trimming stripped 1 base from V and 4 bases from J, with 4 bases between. Germline V gene sequence: CDR1 SQVTM, CDR2 ANQGSEA. The authors reverse transcribed roughly 0.5 to 1 ug RNA with random hexamers. MiXCR, applied by TCRdb to the immunoSEQ multiplex PCR reads, yields one record per CDR3 protein. The sample yields 250,000 or so distinct CDR3 sequences, about 94% seen once. TEMRA cells were FACS-enriched, while CD8+ and CD4+ T cells were negatively isolated. This clonotype was obtained from a human donor with multiple sclerosis. The specimen sequenced was CD4+ T cells from PBMCs. The V gene is TRBV29-1, the J gene TRBJ2-5; D gene uncertain. CDR3 region: CSVEVSETQYF. The CDR3 region has the DNA TGCAGCGTTGAAGTGTCAGAGACCCAGTACTTC.